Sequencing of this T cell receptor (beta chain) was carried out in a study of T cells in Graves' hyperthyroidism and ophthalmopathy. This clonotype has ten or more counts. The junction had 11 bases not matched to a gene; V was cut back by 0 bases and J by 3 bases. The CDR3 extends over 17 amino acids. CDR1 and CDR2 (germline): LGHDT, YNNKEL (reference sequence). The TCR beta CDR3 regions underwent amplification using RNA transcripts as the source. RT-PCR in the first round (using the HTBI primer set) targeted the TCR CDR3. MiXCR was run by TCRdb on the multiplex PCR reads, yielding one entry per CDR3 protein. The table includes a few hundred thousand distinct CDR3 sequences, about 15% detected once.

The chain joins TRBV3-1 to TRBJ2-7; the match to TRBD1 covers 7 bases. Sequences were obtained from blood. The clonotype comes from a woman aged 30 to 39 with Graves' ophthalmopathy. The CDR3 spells CASSQEPRQGPYYEQYF. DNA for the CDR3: TGTGCCAGCAGCCAAGAACCCCGACAGGGACCCTACTACGAGCAGTACTTC.